Listed below are T cell receptor beta chains from one sample, sequenced in a study of identical twins. Each CDR3 protein is one row after TCRdb ran MiXCR on the 5' RACE reads. The data contain over 550,000 distinct CDR3 sequences, under 8.5% of them singletons. These data were also reused for a study on yellow fever vaccine responses in identical twins.

The sequenced material came from PBMCs. The receptors originated from a woman aged 18-29 years in good health. Each CDR3 is given with its conserved first and last residue. D genes are given only for firm matches. Clone size is stated in some rows and not others, as once, few, many or a class when expanded.

abundance	v_gene	d_gene	j_gene	CDR3aa	CDR3nt
-	TRBV27	-	TRBJ1-1	CASSPLAGAEAFF	TGTGCCAGCAGTCCCCTGGCAGGGGCTGAAGCTTTCTTT
few	TRBV6-1	TRBD2	TRBJ2-1	CASARPGGLNEQFF	TGTGCCAGCGCGAGGCCGGGGGGGCTCAATGAGCAGTTCTTC
once	TRBV20-1	-	TRBJ2-5	CSAATWETQYF	TGCAGTGCAGCGACATGGGAGACCCAGTACTTC
few	TRBV3-1	-	TRBJ2-5	CASSPWGGEETQYF	TGTGCCAGCAGCCCCTGGGGGGGCGAAGAGACCCAGTACTTC
-	TRBV10-3	TRBD2	TRBJ2-5	CAISRTSGGETQYF	TGTGCCATTTCTAGGACTAGCGGAGGGGAGACCCAGTACTTC
-	TRBV20-1	TRBD2	TRBJ2-1	CSASASGGYNEQFF	TGCAGTGCTAGTGCTAGCGGGGGGTACAATGAGCAGTTCTTC
many	TRBV12-3/TRBV12-4	-	TRBJ2-1	CASSNLLTQGTNEQFF	TGTGCCAGCAGTAACCTTTTAACCCAGGGGACAAATGAGCAGTTCTTC
many	TRBV6-1	-	TRBJ1-1	CASSPPRHGDTEAFF	TGTGCCAGCAGCCCCCCAAGGCACGGGGACACTGAAGCTTTCTTT
-	TRBV5-1	TRBD1	TRBJ2-2	CASSQGQDTGELFF	TGCGCCAGCAGCCAAGGACAGGACACCGGGGAGCTGTTTTTT
many	TRBV5-1	-	TRBJ1-2	CASSFEGPSYTF	TGCGCCAGCAGTTTCGAAGGTCCTAGCTACACCTTC
-	TRBV7-2	-	TRBJ2-3	CASSFSSWGGYQDTQYF	TGTGCCAGCAGCTTTAGCAGTTGGGGTGGCTACCAAGATACGCAGTATTTT
many	TRBV29-1	-	TRBJ2-3	CSVTPRGPTDTQYF	TGCAGCGTAACCCCTCGGGGGCCTACAGATACGCAGTATTTT
few	TRBV12-3/TRBV12-4	TRBD1	TRBJ2-7	CASSSRQGQGYEQYF	TGTGCCAGCAGTTCCCGACAGGGACAAGGTTACGAGCAGTACTTC
-	TRBV28	-	TRBJ1-2	CASRLGGNYGYTF	TGTGCCAGCCGTCTGGGGGGGAACTATGGCTACACCTTC
many	TRBV12-3/TRBV12-4	-	TRBJ1-5	CASSLGAYNQPQHF	TGTGCCAGCAGTTTAGGGGCGTACAATCAGCCCCAGCATTTT
many	TRBV12-3/TRBV12-4	-	TRBJ1-1	CASSLGQQNTEAFF	TGCGCCAGCAGCTTGGGGCAACAGAACACTGAAGCTTTCTTT
few	TRBV27	TRBD1	TRBJ2-5	CASSLIGRGRKETQYF	TGTGCCAGCAGTTTAATAGGCAGGGGGCGAAAAGAGACCCAGTACTTC
-	TRBV5-1	-	TRBJ2-3	CASSLEVVGSTDTQYF	TGCGCCAGCAGCTTGGAGGTAGTTGGCAGCACAGATACGCAGTATTTT
many	TRBV9	-	TRBJ1-1	CASSVAPGTSGTEAFF	TGTGCCAGCAGCGTAGCCCCTGGAACAAGCGGCACTGAAGCTTTCTTT
-	TRBV7-8	TRBD2	TRBJ2-3	CASSSPGTSGGARGTQYF	TGTGCCAGCAGCTCACCCGGGACTAGCGGGGGGGCCCGGGGTACGCAGTATTTT
few	TRBV10-3	-	TRBJ2-3	CATTNTDTQYF	TGTGCCACGACAAACACAGATACGCAGTATTTT
many	TRBV9	TRBD2	TRBJ2-7	CASSVEGDLAGTYEQYF	TGTGCCAGCAGCGTAGAGGGCGATCTAGCGGGAACCTACGAGCAGTACTTC
-	TRBV7-2	-	TRBJ2-1	CASSLAHWEVEYNEQFF	TGTGCCAGCAGCTTAGCGCATTGGGAGGTCGAATACAATGAGCAGTTCTTC
-	TRBV20-1	-	TRBJ2-1	CSALREPIYNEQFF	TGCAGTGCCCTCCGGGAGCCCATTTATAATGAGCAGTTCTTC
-	TRBV7-8	-	TRBJ2-1	CASSLWDIGLSYNEQFF	TGTGCCAGCAGCTTATGGGATATTGGACTTTCCTACAATGAGCAGTTCTTC
many	TRBV19	-	TRBJ2-5	CASRTGTEETQYF	TGTGCCAGTAGGACCGGGACGGAAGAGACCCAGTACTTC
-	TRBV12-3/TRBV12-4	TRBD1	TRBJ2-5	CASSGGTGEYQETQYF	TGTGCCAGCAGTGGCGGGACAGGGGAGTACCAAGAGACCCAGTACTTC
-	TRBV11-2	-	TRBJ2-1	CASSLWTPREQFF	TGTGCCAGCAGCTTATGGACCCCTCGTGAGCAGTTCTTC
many	TRBV10-3	TRBD2	TRBJ2-2	CAVGGSPGELFF	TGTGCCGTGGGAGGGAGCCCCGGGGAGCTGTTTTTT
-	TRBV12-3/TRBV12-4	-	TRBJ1-5	CASSLPGSTNQPQHF	TGTGCCAGCAGTCTTCCGGGGTCCACCAATCAGCCCCAGCATTTT
-	TRBV5-1	-	TRBJ2-6	CASSLEAGYRGHSGANVLTF	TGCGCCAGCAGCTTGGAAGCGGGGTACAGGGGACACTCTGGGGCCAACGTCCTGACTTTC
few	TRBV5-6	TRBD1	TRBJ1-5	CASSQTGVSNQPQHF	TGTGCCAGCAGCCAGACAGGGGTCAGCAATCAGCCCCAGCATTTT
-	TRBV5-1	-	TRBJ2-5	CASSLVDAGRETQYF	TGCGCCAGCAGCTTGGTGGACGCAGGGCGGGAGACCCAGTACTTC
-	TRBV5-1	TRBD2	TRBJ2-4	CASSTGTSGGVAKNIQYF	TGCGCCAGCAGCACCGGGACTAGCGGGGGCGTAGCCAAAAACATTCAGTACTTC
-	TRBV20-1	TRBD2	TRBJ2-7	CSARGRLAGSYEQYF	TGCAGTGCTAGAGGGAGACTAGCGGGTTCCTACGAGCAGTACTTC
many	TRBV7-8	-	TRBJ1-4	CASSWTDEKLFF	TGTGCCAGCAGCTGGACGGATGAAAAACTGTTTTTT
-	TRBV5-1	-	TRBJ1-1	CASSLDNRVNTEAFF	TGCGCCAGCAGCTTGGACAACAGGGTTAACACTGAAGCTTTCTTT
-	TRBV10-3	-	TRBJ2-3	CAISRAADTDTQYF	TGTGCCATCAGTAGGGCGGCCGACACAGATACGCAGTATTTT
-	TRBV20-1	-	TRBJ2-1	CSARDNPNEQFF	TGCAGTGCTAGAGACAACCCCAATGAGCAGTTCTTC
few	TRBV3-1	TRBD1	TRBJ2-7	CASSRNTGGAVSREQYF	TGTGCCAGCAGCCGCAATACAGGGGGCGCGGTGTCTAGGGAGCAGTACTTC
-	TRBV7-8	TRBD2	TRBJ2-3	CASSLGSGSTQYF	TGTGCCAGCAGCTTAGGCAGCGGGAGCACGCAGTATTTT
few	TRBV4-2	-	TRBJ2-4	CASSQDLTGASKNIQYF	TGTGCCAGCAGCCAAGACCTCACCGGGGCTTCAAAAAACATTCAGTACTTC
many	TRBV4-2	TRBD2	TRBJ2-3	CASSQDLAGGSDTQYF	TGTGCCAGCAGCCAAGATTTAGCGGGAGGGTCGGATACGCAGTATTTT
many	TRBV7-2	TRBD1	TRBJ1-5	CASSPRGTGVIQPQHF	TGTGCCAGCAGCCCCCGGGGGACAGGGGTTATTCAGCCCCAGCATTTT